This entry describes one TCR beta chain. Germline V gives CDR1 DFQATT, CDR2 SNEGSKA (reference sequence). With 5 bases removed from V and 8 bases from J, the gap between germline ends came to 7 bases. This CDR3 comprises 10 residues. The entry originates in a study of T cell changes during pregnancy in multiple sclerosis. Repertoires were generated with immunoSEQ multiplex PCR, while TCRdb's copy carries only in-frame clones and drops some. This table has about 36,000 clones, 93% appearing once. This TCR was sampled from a female donor with multiple sclerosis, enrolled in a pregnancy study. Source: CD4+ T cells from peripheral blood mononuclear cells, taken in the first trimester of pregnancy. This chain connects TRBV20-1 to TRBJ2-1; the D is unclear. CDR3 DNA sequence: TGCAGTGCTCAGAGGCATGAGCAGTTCTTC. This encodes CSAQRHEQFF.